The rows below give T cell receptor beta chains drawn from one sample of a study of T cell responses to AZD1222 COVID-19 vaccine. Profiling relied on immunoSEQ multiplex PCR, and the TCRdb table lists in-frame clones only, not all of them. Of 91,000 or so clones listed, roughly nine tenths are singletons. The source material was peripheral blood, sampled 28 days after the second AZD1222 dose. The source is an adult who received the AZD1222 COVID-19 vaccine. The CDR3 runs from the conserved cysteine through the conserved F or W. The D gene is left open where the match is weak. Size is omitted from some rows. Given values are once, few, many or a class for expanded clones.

CDR3aa: CASSLDVGSYEQYF
CDR3nt: TGTGCCAGCAGCTTAGATGTGGGGTCCTACGAGCAGTACTTC
d_gene: NA
abundance: NA
v_gene: TRBV11-2
j_gene: TRBJ2-7

CDR3aa: CASSGGDTFDLSSYEQYF
CDR3nt: TGCGCCAGCAGTGGGGGGGACACATTTGATTTGAGCTCCTACGAGCAGTACTTC
d_gene: NA
abundance: NA
v_gene: TRBV10-2
j_gene: TRBJ2-7

CDR3aa: CASSGSGQGQTQYF
CDR3nt: TGTGCCAGCTCAGGATCCGGACAGGGCCAGACCCAGTACTTC
d_gene: TRBD1
abundance: once
v_gene: TRBV18
j_gene: TRBJ2-5

CDR3aa: CASSRRSEAFF
CDR3nt: TGTGCCAGCAGCCGGAGATCTGAAGCTTTCTTT
d_gene: NA
abundance: NA
v_gene: TRBV3-1/TRBV3-2
j_gene: TRBJ1-1

CDR3aa: CASSLWPWDPHIHF
CDR3nt: TGTGCCAGCAGTTTGTGGCCTTGGGACCCCCACATCCACTTT
d_gene: NA
abundance: NA
v_gene: TRBV6-5
j_gene: TRBJ1-6

CDR3aa: CASSLELRSYNEQFF
CDR3nt: TGTGCCAGCAGCTTAGAACTCCGCTCCTACAATGAGCAGTTCTTC
d_gene: NA
abundance: NA
v_gene: TRBV7-8
j_gene: TRBJ2-1

CDR3aa: CASSFPSGDTQYF
CDR3nt: TGTGCCAGCAGCTTTCCATCGGGGGATACGCAGTATTTT
d_gene: NA
abundance: NA
v_gene: TRBV9
j_gene: TRBJ2-3

CDR3aa: CASSVRGPDTQYF
CDR3nt: TGTGCCAGCAGCGTTAGGGGCCCGGATACGCAGTATTTT
d_gene: NA
abundance: NA
v_gene: TRBV2
j_gene: TRBJ2-3

CDR3aa: CATGVGYSNQPQHF
CDR3nt: TGTGCCACCGGGGTGGGGTATAGCAATCAGCCCCAGCATTTT
d_gene: NA
abundance: NA
v_gene: TRBV15
j_gene: TRBJ1-5

CDR3aa: CASSNGPGDQPQHF
CDR3nt: TGTGCCAGTAGTAACGGGCCTGGGGATCAGCCCCAGCATTTT
d_gene: NA
abundance: NA
v_gene: TRBV19
j_gene: TRBJ1-5

CDR3aa: CASSFGVWAEAFF
CDR3nt: TGTGCCAGCAGCTTTGGAGTTTGGGCAGAAGCTTTCTTT
d_gene: NA
abundance: NA
v_gene: TRBV7-3
j_gene: TRBJ1-1

CDR3aa: CASSSGGGSHGYTF
CDR3nt: TGTGCCAGCAGCTCCGGTGGCGGGTCACATGGCTACACCTTC
d_gene: NA
abundance: NA
v_gene: TRBV5-4
j_gene: TRBJ1-2

CDR3aa: CASSLAGQGFSRTEAFF
CDR3nt: TGTGCCAGCAGCTTAGCGGGACAGGGGTTTTCGAGAACTGAAGCTTTCTTT
d_gene: TRBD1
abundance: NA
v_gene: TRBV7-8
j_gene: TRBJ1-1

CDR3aa: CASSSSGGAETQYF
CDR3nt: TGTGCCAGCAGCTCTTCCGGGGGGGCAGAGACCCAGTACTTC
d_gene: TRBD2
abundance: once
v_gene: TRBV5-4
j_gene: TRBJ2-5

CDR3aa: CASSEQDRPFYWGYTF
CDR3nt: TGCGCCAGCAGTGAGCAGGACAGGCCCTTCTATTGGGGCTACACCTTC
d_gene: TRBD1
abundance: NA
v_gene: TRBV10-1
j_gene: TRBJ1-2

CDR3aa: CASSYGAVKENGYTF
CDR3nt: TGTGCCAGCAGTTACGGTGCGGTGAAAGAGAATGGCTACACCTTC
d_gene: NA
abundance: NA
v_gene: TRBV6-5
j_gene: TRBJ1-2

CDR3aa: CASSPSLRSGNTIYF
CDR3nt: TGTGCCAGCAGCCCCAGCTTACGCTCTGGAAACACCATATATTTT
d_gene: NA
abundance: NA
v_gene: TRBV3-1/TRBV3-2
j_gene: TRBJ1-3

CDR3aa: CASSKKTQDTEAFF
CDR3nt: TGTGCCAGCAGTAAAAAGACACAAGACACTGAAGCTTTCTTT
d_gene: NA
abundance: once
v_gene: TRBV6-5
j_gene: TRBJ1-1

CDR3aa: CASSPAPNSPLHF
CDR3nt: TGTGCCAGCTCACCAGCCCCTAATTCACCCCTCCACTTT
d_gene: NA
abundance: NA
v_gene: TRBV18
j_gene: TRBJ1-6

CDR3aa: CASSQGHQETQYF
CDR3nt: TGTGCCAGCAGCCAGGGGCACCAAGAGACCCAGTACTTC
d_gene: NA
abundance: few
v_gene: TRBV11-2
j_gene: TRBJ2-5

CDR3aa: CASSERSAYNSPLHF
CDR3nt: TGTGCCAGCAGTGAAAGGAGCGCCTATAATTCACCCCTCCACTTT
d_gene: NA
abundance: NA
v_gene: TRBV6-1
j_gene: TRBJ1-6

CDR3aa: CASSSSQGTGNSPLHF
CDR3nt: TGCGCCAGCAGCTCATCCCAGGGCACAGGGAATTCACCCCTCCACTTT
d_gene: NA
abundance: few
v_gene: TRBV5-1
j_gene: TRBJ1-6

CDR3aa: CASKGTGSTDTQYF
CDR3nt: TGTGCCAGCAAGGGGACAGGGAGCACAGATACGCAGTATTTT
d_gene: TRBD1
abundance: NA
v_gene: TRBV6-5
j_gene: TRBJ2-3

CDR3aa: CASSRRDRDEKLFF
CDR3nt: TGCGCCAGCAGCCGGAGAGACAGGGATGAAAAACTGTTTTTT
d_gene: TRBD1
abundance: once
v_gene: TRBV4-3
j_gene: TRBJ1-4

CDR3aa: CASSPSDRGSNQPQHF
CDR3nt: TGTGCCAGCAGTCCCTCGGACAGGGGGAGCAATCAGCCCCAGCATTTT
d_gene: TRBD1
abundance: NA
v_gene: TRBV28
j_gene: TRBJ1-5

CDR3aa: CASSDQTVNQPQHF
CDR3nt: TGTGCCAGCAGTGATCAGACAGTCAATCAGCCCCAGCATTTT
d_gene: NA
abundance: NA
v_gene: TRBV2
j_gene: TRBJ1-5

CDR3aa: CASSQGQGRRGTEAFF
CDR3nt: TGTGCCAGCAGCCAGGGACAGGGAAGACGGGGCACTGAAGCTTTCTTT
d_gene: TRBD1
abundance: NA
v_gene: TRBV3-1/TRBV3-2
j_gene: TRBJ1-1

CDR3aa: CASSLANYGYTF
CDR3nt: TGTGCCAGCAGCTTGGCTAACTATGGCTACACCTTC
d_gene: NA
abundance: NA
v_gene: TRBV7-9
j_gene: TRBJ1-2

CDR3aa: CASSVDTAETQYF
CDR3nt: TGTGCCAGCAGCGTAGATACCGCGGAGACCCAGTACTTC
d_gene: NA
abundance: NA
v_gene: TRBV9
j_gene: TRBJ2-5

CDR3aa: CSASSLRDRVTDTQYF
CDR3nt: TGCAGTGCTAGTTCTCTCCGGGACAGGGTGACAGATACGCAGTATTTT
d_gene: TRBD1
abundance: NA
v_gene: TRBV20-1
j_gene: TRBJ2-3

CDR3aa: CASSFGLAVGETQYF
CDR3nt: TGTGCCAGCAGCTTTGGACTAGCGGTCGGAGAGACCCAGTACTTC
d_gene: TRBD2
abundance: NA
v_gene: TRBV7-9
j_gene: TRBJ2-5

CDR3aa: CASSYEGYEQYF
CDR3nt: TGTGCCAGCAGTTACGAGGGCTACGAGCAGTACTTC
d_gene: NA
abundance: NA
v_gene: TRBV6-5
j_gene: TRBJ2-7

CDR3aa: CASSQDPRDLGTEAFF
CDR3nt: TGTGCCAGCAGCCAAGACCCGAGGGACCTAGGCACTGAAGCTTTCTTT
d_gene: NA
abundance: NA
v_gene: TRBV3-1/TRBV3-2
j_gene: TRBJ1-1

CDR3aa: CASSPRRRESDQPQHF
CDR3nt: TGTGCCAGCAGCCCTCGGAGAAGGGAGAGTGATCAGCCCCAGCATTTT
d_gene: NA
abundance: NA
v_gene: TRBV21-1
j_gene: TRBJ1-5

CDR3aa: CASSLGSLDEAFF
CDR3nt: TGTGCCAGCAGCTTAGGGTCATTGGATGAAGCTTTCTTT
d_gene: NA
abundance: NA
v_gene: TRBV7-9
j_gene: TRBJ1-1

CDR3aa: CASTRDRNNYGYTF
CDR3nt: TGTGCCAGCACCCGGGACAGAAATAACTATGGCTACACCTTC
d_gene: TRBD1
abundance: NA
v_gene: TRBV7-9
j_gene: TRBJ1-2

CDR3aa: CASLWGADTEAFF
CDR3nt: TGTGCCAGCCTTTGGGGGGCGGACACTGAAGCTTTCTTT
d_gene: NA
abundance: NA
v_gene: TRBV2
j_gene: TRBJ1-1

CDR3aa: CASSPDRGPQHF
CDR3nt: TGTGCCAGCAGTCCCGACAGGGGGCCCCAGCATTTT
d_gene: TRBD1
abundance: NA
v_gene: TRBV12-3/TRBV12-4
j_gene: TRBJ1-5

CDR3aa: CATSRGRAGGFYGYTF
CDR3nt: TGTGCCACCAGCAGAGGGCGGGCAGGGGGATTCTATGGCTACACCTTC
d_gene: TRBD1
abundance: NA
v_gene: TRBV15
j_gene: TRBJ1-2

CDR3aa: CATSPGGVWHQPQHF
CDR3nt: TGTGCCACCTCCCCAGGGGGCGTTTGGCATCAGCCCCAGCATTTT
d_gene: TRBD1
abundance: NA
v_gene: TRBV6-5
j_gene: TRBJ1-5

CDR3aa: CASSIGLAVPGTDTQYF
CDR3nt: TGTGCCAGTAGTATCGGGCTAGCGGTCCCGGGCACAGATACGCAGTATTTT
d_gene: TRBD2
abundance: NA
v_gene: TRBV19
j_gene: TRBJ2-3

CDR3aa: CSVEARIAGALTDTQYF
CDR3nt: TGCAGCGTTGAAGCGAGGATAGCGGGGGCCCTCACAGATACGCAGTATTTT
d_gene: TRBD2
abundance: NA
v_gene: TRBV29-1
j_gene: TRBJ2-3

CDR3aa: CASSLGAGVLGYTF
CDR3nt: TGTGCCAGCAGCTTAGGAGCAGGTGTATTGGGCTACACCTTC
d_gene: NA
abundance: NA
v_gene: TRBV7-8
j_gene: TRBJ1-2

CDR3aa: CASSTSGGNEKLFF
CDR3nt: TGTGCCAGCAGTACCTCAGGGGGCAATGAAAAACTGTTTTTT
d_gene: TRBD1
abundance: NA
v_gene: TRBV28
j_gene: TRBJ1-4

CDR3aa: CASSHQEGRLETQYF
CDR3nt: TGCGCCAGCAGCCATCAGGAAGGGAGGCTAGAGACCCAGTACTTC
d_gene: NA
abundance: NA
v_gene: TRBV4-3
j_gene: TRBJ2-5

CDR3aa: CASSSHDYGYTF
CDR3nt: TGTGCCAGCAGCTCCCACGACTATGGCTACACCTTC
d_gene: NA
abundance: NA
v_gene: TRBV7-9
j_gene: TRBJ1-2

CDR3aa: CASSPRTGDTYGYTF
CDR3nt: TGTGCCAGCAGCCCGCGGACAGGGGATACTTATGGCTACACCTTC
d_gene: TRBD1
abundance: NA
v_gene: TRBV7-2
j_gene: TRBJ1-2

CDR3aa: CASSPPGGARSYNEQFF
CDR3nt: TGTGCCAGCTCACCACCGGGGGGGGCACGTTCCTACAATGAGCAGTTCTTC
d_gene: NA
abundance: NA
v_gene: TRBV18
j_gene: TRBJ2-1

CDR3aa: CASRSGQGAAQPQHF
CDR3nt: TGTGCCAGCAGATCCGGACAGGGGGCCGCTCAGCCCCAGCATTTT
d_gene: TRBD1
abundance: NA
v_gene: TRBV5-5
j_gene: TRBJ1-5

CDR3aa: CASSTTGVRNQPQHF
CDR3nt: TGTGCCAGCAGTACGACAGGAGTACGGAATCAGCCCCAGCATTTT
d_gene: NA
abundance: NA
v_gene: TRBV6-5
j_gene: TRBJ1-5

CDR3aa: CASSRAIGGWTDTQYF
CDR3nt: TGTGCCAGCAGTCGCGCGATAGGGGGTTGGACAGATACGCAGTATTTT
d_gene: NA
abundance: NA
v_gene: TRBV28
j_gene: TRBJ2-3

CDR3aa: CASSFDRVTSYEQYF
CDR3nt: TGTGCCAGCAGTTTCGACAGGGTAACCTCCTACGAGCAGTACTTC
d_gene: TRBD1
abundance: NA
v_gene: TRBV28
j_gene: TRBJ2-7

CDR3aa: CASSLGHPISGANVLTF
CDR3nt: TGTGCCAGCAGCTTGGGACACCCGATCTCTGGGGCCAACGTCCTGACTTTC
d_gene: NA
abundance: NA
v_gene: TRBV5-6
j_gene: TRBJ2-6

CDR3aa: CASSQDFEGVDTEAFF
CDR3nt: TGTGCCAGCAGCCAAGATTTCGAGGGGGTGGACACTGAAGCTTTCTTT
d_gene: NA
abundance: NA
v_gene: TRBV3-1/TRBV3-2
j_gene: TRBJ1-1